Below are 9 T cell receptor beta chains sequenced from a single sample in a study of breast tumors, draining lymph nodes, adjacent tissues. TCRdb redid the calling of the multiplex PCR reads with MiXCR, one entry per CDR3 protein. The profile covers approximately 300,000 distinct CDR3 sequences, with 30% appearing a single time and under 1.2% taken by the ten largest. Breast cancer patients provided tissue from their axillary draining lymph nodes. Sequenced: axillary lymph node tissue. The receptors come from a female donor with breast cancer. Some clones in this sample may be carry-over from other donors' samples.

The CDR3 region is CASSPGRTRGQPQHF. CDR3 coding DNA: TGTGCCAGTAGTCCGGGCAGGACTAGGGGGCAGCCCCAGCATTTT. The V and J genes are TRBV19 and TRBJ1-5; D is perhaps TRBD1 (6 bases). The CDR3 runs 15 residues. V was shortened by 5 bases and J by 7 bases, with 18 bases between the two germline ends. Per the germline V gene, CDR1 is LNHDA and CDR2 is SQIVND (reference sequence). Combining the CDR3 with reference TRBV19 and TRBJ1-5 gives the whole variable domain DGGITQSPKYLFRKEGQNVTLSCEQNLNHDAMYWYRQDPGQGLRLIYYSQIVNDFQKGDIAEGYSVSREKKESFPLTVTSAQKNPTAFYLCASSPGRTRGQPQHFGDGTRLSIL.

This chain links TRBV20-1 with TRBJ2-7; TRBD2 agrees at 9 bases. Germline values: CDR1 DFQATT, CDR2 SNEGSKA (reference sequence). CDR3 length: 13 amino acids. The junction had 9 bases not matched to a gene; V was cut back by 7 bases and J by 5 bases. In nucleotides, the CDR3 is TGCAGTGTCTTAGCGGGAGTGGGCGACGAGCAGTACTTC. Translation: CSVLAGVGDEQYF.

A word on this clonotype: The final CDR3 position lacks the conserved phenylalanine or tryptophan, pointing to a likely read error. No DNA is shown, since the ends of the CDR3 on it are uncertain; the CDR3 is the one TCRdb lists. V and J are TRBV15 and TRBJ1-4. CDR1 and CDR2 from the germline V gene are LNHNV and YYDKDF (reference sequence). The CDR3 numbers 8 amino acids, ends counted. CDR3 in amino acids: CATSRLAG.

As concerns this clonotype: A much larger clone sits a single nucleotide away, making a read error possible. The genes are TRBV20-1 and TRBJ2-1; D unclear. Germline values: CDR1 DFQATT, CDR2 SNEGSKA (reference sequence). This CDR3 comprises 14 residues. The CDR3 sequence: CSAYDLSSYDEQFF. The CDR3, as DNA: TGCAGTGCTTATGACTTGAGCTCCTACGATGAGCAGTTCTTC.

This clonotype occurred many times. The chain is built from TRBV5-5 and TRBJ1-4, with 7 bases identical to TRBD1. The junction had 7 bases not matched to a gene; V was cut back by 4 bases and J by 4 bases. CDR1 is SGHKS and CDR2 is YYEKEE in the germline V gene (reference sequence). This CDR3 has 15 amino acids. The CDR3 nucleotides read TGTGCCAGCAGCGTAATGGACAGGTTTAATGAAAAACTGTTTTTT. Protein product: CASSVMDRFNEKLFF.

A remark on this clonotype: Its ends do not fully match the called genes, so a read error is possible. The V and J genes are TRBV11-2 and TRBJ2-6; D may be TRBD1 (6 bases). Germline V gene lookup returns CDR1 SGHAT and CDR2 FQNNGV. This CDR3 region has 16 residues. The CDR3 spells CASSTLDSFGANVLTF. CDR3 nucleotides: TGTGCCAGCAGCACCTTGGACAGTTTTGGGGCCAACGTTCTGACTTTC. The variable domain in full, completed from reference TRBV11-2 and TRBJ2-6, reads EAGVAQSPRYKIIEKRQSVAFWCNPISGHATLYWYQQILGQGPKLLIQFQNNGVVDDSQLPKDRFSAERLKGVDSTLKIQPAKLEDSAVYLCASSTLDSFGANVLTFGAGSRLTVL.

The CDR3 DNA reads as TGTGCCAGCCGGAGGGGGCTAGAAGAGACCCAGTACTTC. As protein: CASRRGLEETQYF. J is TRBJ2-5 and V is TRBV2; possibly TRBD1 for D (7 bases). Germline V CDR1 and CDR2: SNHLY, FYNNEI. The CDR3 covers 13 residues. Trimming shortened V by 8 bases and J by 3 bases, and 13 bases separated the two germline ends.

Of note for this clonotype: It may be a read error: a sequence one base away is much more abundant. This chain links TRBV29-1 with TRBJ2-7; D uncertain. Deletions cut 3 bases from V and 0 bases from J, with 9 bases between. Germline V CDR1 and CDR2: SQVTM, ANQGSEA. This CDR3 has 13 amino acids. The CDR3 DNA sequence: TGCAGCGTTGATGGCGCGAGCTCCTACGAGCAGTACTTC. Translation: CSVDGASSYEQYF.

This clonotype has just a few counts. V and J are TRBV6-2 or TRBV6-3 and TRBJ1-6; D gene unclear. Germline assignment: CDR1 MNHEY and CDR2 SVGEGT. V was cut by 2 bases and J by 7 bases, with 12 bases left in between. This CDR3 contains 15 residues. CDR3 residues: CASSYRESLNSPLHF. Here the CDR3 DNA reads TGTGCCAGCAGTTACAGGGAAAGCCTAAATTCACCCCTCCACTTT.